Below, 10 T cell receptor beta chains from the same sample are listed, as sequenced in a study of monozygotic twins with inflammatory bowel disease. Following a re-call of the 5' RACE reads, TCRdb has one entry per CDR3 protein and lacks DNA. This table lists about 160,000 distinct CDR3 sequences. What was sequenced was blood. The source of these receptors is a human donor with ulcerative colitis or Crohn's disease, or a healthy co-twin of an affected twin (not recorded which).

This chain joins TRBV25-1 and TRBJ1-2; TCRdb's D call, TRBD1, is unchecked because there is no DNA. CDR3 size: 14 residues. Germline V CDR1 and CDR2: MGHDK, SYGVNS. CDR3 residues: CASSEPGRNYGYTF.

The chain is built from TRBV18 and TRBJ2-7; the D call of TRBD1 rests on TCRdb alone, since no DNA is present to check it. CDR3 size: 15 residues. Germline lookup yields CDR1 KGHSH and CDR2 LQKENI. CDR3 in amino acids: CASSPADRVTYEQYF.

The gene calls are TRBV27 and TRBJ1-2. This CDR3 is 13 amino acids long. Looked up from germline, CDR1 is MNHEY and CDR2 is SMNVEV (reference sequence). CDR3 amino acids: CASGFILWGGYTF.

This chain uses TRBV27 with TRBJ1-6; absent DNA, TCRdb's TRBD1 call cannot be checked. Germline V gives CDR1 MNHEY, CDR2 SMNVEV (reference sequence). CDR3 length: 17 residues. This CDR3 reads CASSPGLFLVGNSPLHF.

The CDR3 sequence is CASSQTGPGFNQPQHF. V usage is TRBV6-1 and J usage is TRBJ1-5. Germline-derived CDR1 and CDR2 are MNHNS and SASEGT. The CDR3 covers 16 residues.

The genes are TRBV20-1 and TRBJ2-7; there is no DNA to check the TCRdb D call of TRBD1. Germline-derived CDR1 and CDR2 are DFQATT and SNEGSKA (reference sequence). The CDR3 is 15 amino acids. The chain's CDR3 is CSARFRGARGNEQYF.

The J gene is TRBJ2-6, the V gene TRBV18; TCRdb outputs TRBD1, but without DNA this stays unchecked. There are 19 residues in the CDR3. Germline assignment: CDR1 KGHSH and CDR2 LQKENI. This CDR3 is CASSTTGTGFNSGANVLTF. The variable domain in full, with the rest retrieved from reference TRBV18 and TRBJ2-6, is NAGVMQNPRHLVRRRGQEARLRCSPMKGHSHVYWYRQLPEEGLKFMVYLQKENIIDESGMPKERFSAEFPKEGPSILRIQQVVRGDSAAYFCASSTTGTGFNSGANVLTFGAGSRLTVL.

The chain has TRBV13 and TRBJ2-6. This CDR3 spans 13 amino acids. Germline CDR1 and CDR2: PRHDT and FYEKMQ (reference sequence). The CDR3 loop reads CASSWSGANVLTF. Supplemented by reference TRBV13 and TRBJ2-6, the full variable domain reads AAGVIQSPRHLIKEKRETATLKCYPIPRHDTVYWYQQGPGQDPQFLISFYEKMQSDKGSIPDRFSAQQFSDYHSELNMSSLELGDSALYFCASSWSGANVLTFGAGSRLTVL.

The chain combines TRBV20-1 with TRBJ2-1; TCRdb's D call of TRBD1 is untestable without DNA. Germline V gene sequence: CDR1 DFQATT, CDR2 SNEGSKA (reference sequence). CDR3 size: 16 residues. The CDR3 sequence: CSARDSRMPVYNEQFF.

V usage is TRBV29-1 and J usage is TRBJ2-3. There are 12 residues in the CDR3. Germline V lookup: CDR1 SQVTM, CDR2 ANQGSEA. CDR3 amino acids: CSGEFLTDTQYF.